In its sample, the clone carrying this T cell receptor (beta chain) was seen once. The sample is drawn from a study of blood T cell repertoires in COVID-19. Study overall: Spain, Italy and the United States supplied samples that represented acute and convalescent COVID-19.

This CDR3 is 16 amino acids long. From germline, CDR1 is MNHEY and CDR2 SVGAGI. Trimming removed 0 bases from V and 2 bases from J, with 11 bases in between. Assignment of participants to cohorts was predicated upon participant-reported clinical history. Two negative PCRs, clearance, or symptom resolution had been documented for recovered Cohort 3 donors. Under the authors' procedure: Counts of nucleated cells, estimated from reference gene primer amplification, were obtained. Some clones are missing from TCRdb's copy, which holds only in-frame ones; the method was immunoSEQ multiplex PCR. The V and J calls and clone size were taken over from that table, and D and trimming were inferred from the DNA. The top ten clones hold around 1% of a sample with about 370,000 clones, around 87% of them seen once.

The sequence came from a man aged 18 to 30 who had recovered from COVID-19. This sequence joins TRBV6-5 and TRBJ1-3, with D possibly matching TRBD1 (5 bases). Input material: PBMCs or T cells enriched from blood (not recorded which). As DNA, the CDR3 is TGTGCCAGCAGTTACTCACAGGTCGGCACTGGAAACACCATATATTTT. Protein sequence: CASSYSQVGTGNTIYF.